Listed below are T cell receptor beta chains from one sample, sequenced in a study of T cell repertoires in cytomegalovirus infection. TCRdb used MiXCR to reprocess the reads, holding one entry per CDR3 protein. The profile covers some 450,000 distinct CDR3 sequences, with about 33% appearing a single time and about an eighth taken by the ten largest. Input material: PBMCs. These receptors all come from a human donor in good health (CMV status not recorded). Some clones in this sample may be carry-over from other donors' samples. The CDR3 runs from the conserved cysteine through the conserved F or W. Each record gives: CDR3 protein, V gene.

CASSFGIQETQYF | TRBV11-3
CASSTTSPSGYNEQFF | TRBV7-6
CASRGGADTQYF | TRBV12-3/TRBV12-4
CASSPPGTLYGYTF | TRBV5-4
CAWSVQVSRGNTIYF | TRBV30
CASSLGGLAATDTQYF | TRBV7-2
CASSEWDVWLFF | TRBV6-1
CASSSPAGGRSYNEQFF | TRBV7-9
CASSLPPGPGDEQFF | TRBV27
CASSLEAATGSYNEQFF | TRBV7-9
CASIINGGEQFF | TRBV7-2
CASSEAIAGEQQFF | TRBV2
CASKWTGVNEQFF | TRBV6-2/TRBV6-3
CAVRTSGVPSSYNEQFF | TRBV6-6
CASSYSGRAGANGLTF | TRBV6-2/TRBV6-3
CASSYSGERPHSYEQYF | TRBV6-5
CSVEGYIGQDERREEDTEAFF | TRBV29-1
CATSRVGRDGYTF | TRBV15
CASKELAGSPGELFF | TRBV19
CASSLRTFRSTDTGELFF | TRBV7-8
CASSFGTVEQYF | TRBV7-2
CSARDFATQYF | TRBV20-1
CASSFGDSGANVLTF | TRBV5-1
CASSLRDNTEAFF | TRBV5-1
CAGLQGGDPNEQFF | TRBV7-2
CASSHLERAGELFF | TRBV4-2
CASSSQDGGRGETQYF | TRBV7-9
CASSSTTGYQHF | TRBV3-1
CASSQTGDFYNEQFF | TRBV7-9
CSAIRDRSEKLFF | TRBV20-1
CASKLSRTGSLWPQHF | TRBV28
CASSPPPWANTEAFF | TRBV19
CATSRTGGFGTDTQYF | TRBV24-1
CASSQENPTERDEQYF | TRBV14
CASSSRFGTANTGELFF | TRBV7-2
CASSLARGTDFGYTF | TRBV7-4
CASSEGTAYEQYF | TRBV2
CASSYSVSGTGDNEQFF | TRBV6-8
CASRIGSSREAFF | TRBV6-5
CASSVQGVASPRVDEAFF | TRBV12-3/TRBV12-4